The rows below give T cell receptor beta chains drawn from one sample of a study of T cell repertoires in cytomegalovirus infection. TCRdb itself ran the reads through MiXCR, one entry per CDR3 protein. This table holds approximately 300,000 distinct CDR3 sequences, roughly 25% found once. These receptors' targets are unknown. Sample: cultured PBMCs, taken from culture after CMV antigen stimulation. The receptors stem from a human donor in good health (CMV status not recorded). Some clones in this sample may be carry-over from other donors' samples. The CDR3 runs from the conserved cysteine through the conserved F or W. D genes are given only for firm matches. Clone size is stated in some rows and not others, as once, few, many or a class when expanded.

v_call: TRBV7-2
d_call: .
clone_size: many
j_call: TRBJ2-3
cdr3_nt: TGTGCCAGCAGTCCCCGTGGGGGGGCCGGAGATACGCAGTATTTT
cdr3_aa: CASSPRGGAGDTQYF

v_call: TRBV7-3
d_call: TRBD1
clone_size: few
j_call: TRBJ1-1
cdr3_nt: TGTGCCAGCAGCTTATTTGGGAGGGGGCACGGTGGCACTGAAGCTTTCTTT
cdr3_aa: CASSLFGRGHGGTEAFF

v_call: TRBV7-2
d_call: TRBD1
clone_size: .
j_call: TRBJ1-2
cdr3_nt: TGTGCCAGCAGCCGCCCTTGGGGCAGGGGGCGCTATGGCTACACCTTC
cdr3_aa: CASSRPWGRGRYGYTF

v_call: TRBV19
d_call: TRBD1
clone_size: many
j_call: TRBJ2-1
cdr3_nt: TGTGCCAGTAGTAGGGGGACAGGGAGGGCGTACAATGAGCAGTTCTTC
cdr3_aa: CASSRGTGRAYNEQFF

v_call: TRBV4-1
d_call: .
clone_size: few
j_call: TRBJ1-1
cdr3_nt: TGCGCCAGCAGCCATGGGGCAGGGTCAGTCGAAGCTTTCTTT
cdr3_aa: CASSHGAGSVEAFF

v_call: TRBV19
d_call: .
clone_size: few
j_call: TRBJ1-2
cdr3_nt: TGTGCCAGTAGTACGGCAGCCTATGGCTACACCTTC
cdr3_aa: CASSTAAYGYTF

v_call: TRBV27
d_call: .
clone_size: once
j_call: TRBJ2-2
cdr3_nt: TGTGCCAGCGGCCGTTTTGGGACCGGGGAGCTGTTTTTT
cdr3_aa: CASGRFGTGELFF

v_call: TRBV5-4
d_call: .
clone_size: .
j_call: TRBJ1-5
cdr3_nt: TGTGCCAGCAGCTTGACTCCAGGCAATCAGCCCCAGCATTTT
cdr3_aa: CASSLTPGNQPQHF

v_call: TRBV20-1
d_call: TRBD2
clone_size: few
j_call: TRBJ2-3
cdr3_nt: TGCAGAACCATAAGTCCAGGGACTAGCGGCCCTAGCACAGATACGCAGTATTTT
cdr3_aa: CRTISPGTSGPSTDTQYF

v_call: TRBV29-1
d_call: TRBD2
clone_size: .
j_call: TRBJ2-2
cdr3_nt: TGCAGCGGCCAACTAGCGGGAAGAACCGGGGAGCTGTTTTTT
cdr3_aa: CSGQLAGRTGELFF

v_call: TRBV19
d_call: TRBD2
clone_size: few
j_call: TRBJ2-3
cdr3_nt: TGTGCCAGTAGTATCGCGGGAGAATATACGCAGTATTTT
cdr3_aa: CASSIAGEYTQYF

v_call: TRBV12-3/TRBV12-4
d_call: .
clone_size: few
j_call: TRBJ2-7
cdr3_nt: TGTGCCAGCAGTCTCCGGGCCGGAGGCTACGAGCAGTACTTC
cdr3_aa: CASSLRAGGYEQYF

v_call: TRBV6-2/TRBV6-3
d_call: TRBD2
clone_size: .
j_call: TRBJ2-3
cdr3_nt: TGTGCCAGCAGTTACGGAGCGACTAGCGGAGATACGCAGTATTTT
cdr3_aa: CASSYGATSGDTQYF

v_call: TRBV5-6
d_call: .
clone_size: few
j_call: TRBJ2-1
cdr3_nt: TGTGCCAGCAGCGGGGGAGCGGGTTTCTATGAGCAGTTCTTC
cdr3_aa: CASSGGAGFYEQFF

v_call: TRBV7-2
d_call: TRBD2
clone_size: few
j_call: TRBJ2-3
cdr3_nt: TGTGCCAGCAGCCTAATCACTAGCGGGGGGAGATCTAGCACAGATACGCAGTATTTT
cdr3_aa: CASSLITSGGRSSTDTQYF

v_call: TRBV19
d_call: .
clone_size: few
j_call: TRBJ1-1
cdr3_nt: TGTGCCAGTAGTATAGTTGGGGGCGCGACTGAAGCTTTCTTT
cdr3_aa: CASSIVGGATEAFF

v_call: TRBV6-5
d_call: TRBD1
clone_size: .
j_call: TRBJ1-1
cdr3_nt: TGTGCCAGCAGTTACTCGCGTGACAGGGGTACTGAAGCTTTCTTT
cdr3_aa: CASSYSRDRGTEAFF

v_call: TRBV10-3
d_call: TRBD2
clone_size: few
j_call: TRBJ2-3
cdr3_nt: TGTGCCATCAGTGAAACACGAGGGACTAGCGGGGGGGGTAATACGCAGTATTTT
cdr3_aa: CAISETRGTSGGGNTQYF

v_call: TRBV6-5
d_call: .
clone_size: many
j_call: TRBJ2-1
cdr3_nt: TGTGCCAGCACCAGGGATGCAAACAATGAGCAGTTCTTC
cdr3_aa: CASTRDANNEQFF

v_call: TRBV19
d_call: .
clone_size: few
j_call: TRBJ1-4
cdr3_nt: TGTGCCAGTAGTATTGGCAGGACTTTTAATGAAAAACTGTTTTTT
cdr3_aa: CASSIGRTFNEKLFF

v_call: TRBV7-2
d_call: .
clone_size: many
j_call: TRBJ2-5
cdr3_nt: TGTGCCAGCAGCTTGAAGAGGGCGGGGCAAGAGACCCAGTACTTC
cdr3_aa: CASSLKRAGQETQYF

v_call: TRBV7-3
d_call: .
clone_size: .
j_call: TRBJ2-1
cdr3_nt: TGTGCCAGCAGCCGAGGGGGGACGCGGTACAATGAGCAGTTCTTC
cdr3_aa: CASSRGGTRYNEQFF

v_call: TRBV6-1
d_call: TRBD1
clone_size: few
j_call: TRBJ2-7
cdr3_nt: TGTGCCAGCACCCCTGGTAGAAACAGGGGGATCTACGAGCAGTACTTC
cdr3_aa: CASTPGRNRGIYEQYF

v_call: TRBV7-2
d_call: TRBD1
clone_size: many
j_call: TRBJ1-2
cdr3_nt: TGTGCCAGCAGCTTAGTGAGTTTCGGACAGGGGGCGTCTAACTATGGCTACACCTTC
cdr3_aa: CASSLVSFGQGASNYGYTF

v_call: TRBV19
d_call: .
clone_size: .
j_call: TRBJ2-5
cdr3_nt: TGTGCCTCAAGGGGGTCCGAGACCCAGTACTTC
cdr3_aa: CASRGSETQYF

v_call: TRBV6-2/TRBV6-3
d_call: .
clone_size: few
j_call: TRBJ1-1
cdr3_nt: TGTGCCAGCAGTTACGGACGGACCACTGAAGCTTTCTTT
cdr3_aa: CASSYGRTTEAFF

v_call: TRBV4-2
d_call: TRBD1
clone_size: .
j_call: TRBJ2-5
cdr3_nt: TGTGCCAGCAGCCTCCAGACAGGGAATATCGAGACCCAGTACTTC
cdr3_aa: CASSLQTGNIETQYF

v_call: TRBV3-1
d_call: .
clone_size: few
j_call: TRBJ2-4
cdr3_nt: TGTGCCAGCAGCCAAGATATGGGAAACATTCAGTACTTC
cdr3_aa: CASSQDMGNIQYF

v_call: TRBV10-3
d_call: .
clone_size: .
j_call: TRBJ2-7
cdr3_nt: TGTGCCATCAGTGAGTCTTGGGGGAGCGAGCAGTACTTC
cdr3_aa: CAISESWGSEQYF